The clone carrying this T cell receptor (beta chain) has more than one count but fewer than ten. What it recognizes is unknown. This could be a read error, since a much larger clone is one nucleotide away. A sample-barcoded 5' primer and a J-beta primer mix were used in a second PCR of roughly 7 to 11 cycles. MiXCR, run by TCRdb on the 5' RACE reads, gives a single entry per CDR3 protein. The sample carries nearly 800,000 distinct CDR3 sequences, about 56% recorded once. Donors gave around 9.3 milliliters of peripheral blood apiece. Per sample, a minimum of 6 million PBMCs were isolated. This sample is part of a study of blood T cells in healthy people across ages. Regarding the study as a whole: It was the long-lived donors that had more naive CD4+ cells and higher diversity than aged donors.

The CDR3 is made up of 15 amino acids. Germline assignment: CDR1 SGDLS and CDR2 YYNGEE. The gene calls are TRBV9 and TRBJ2-1; D is perhaps TRBD1 (5 bases). With the DNA end fitting TRBJ2-7 better, the J assignment may be wrong. Sequenced input: blood. The clonotype originates from a middle-aged man in good health. The chain's CDR3 is CASTPTEASYNEQYF. CDR3 in DNA: TGTGCCAGCACCCCGACAGAGGCCTCCTACAATGAGCAGTACTTC.